Following are 20 T cell receptor beta chains from one sample sequenced in a study of shared clonotypes between healthy human individuals. Using immunoSEQ multiplex PCR, the repertoire was profiled, and TCRdb retains in-frame clones only, with some absent. This table has roughly 2,000,000 clones, around 96% appearing once. The naive CD8 fraction comprised CD45RO-negative cells positively selected for CCR7 and excluded terminally differentiated effector memory CD45RA+ cells. Sequences were obtained from naive CD8+ T cells sorted from blood. These receptors originate from a man younger than 35 in good health.

A remark on this clone: The sample holds other DNA sequences that translate to the same CDR3. V usage is TRBV7-6 and J usage is TRBJ2-7, with unresolved D. Looked up from germline, CDR1 is SGHVS and CDR2 is FNYEAQ. The V end lost 3 bases, the J end lost 2 bases, and 8 bases lay between the germline ends. The CDR3 consists of 13 residues. For the CDR3, the DNA is TGTGCCAGCAGCTTGGGCAGAGCCTACGAGCAGTACTTC. It translates to CASSLGRAYEQYF.

The chain recombines TRBV4-1 with TRBJ1-4; D not certain. This CDR3 contains 16 residues. The V end was cut by 0 bases, the J end by 0 bases, with 8 bases between. Per germline, CDR1 MGHRA and CDR2 YSYEKL. CDR3 bases: TGCGCCAGCAGCCAAGAGGTGGGCGCAACTAATGAAAAACTGTTTTTT. Encoded protein: CASSQEVGATNEKLFF.

The chain couples TRBV27 to TRBJ1-2; D remains ambiguous. Germline V gene data show CDR1 as MNHEY and CDR2 as SMNVEV (reference sequence). Trimming cost V 4 bases and J 4 bases, with 10 bases left between them. The CDR3 is made up of 13 amino acids. The chain's CDR3 is CASSYNQAYGYTF. The CDR3 nucleotides are TGTGCCAGCAGTTATAATCAAGCCTATGGCTACACCTTC.

This sequence joins TRBV7-9 and TRBJ2-2; 10 bases map to TRBD2. The CDR3 sequence is 16 residues long. V dropped 4 bases and J dropped 1; count of bases not matched to a gene: 3. Looked up from germline, CDR1 is SEHNR and CDR2 is FQNEAQ (reference sequence). CDR3 coding DNA: TGTGCCAGCAGCTCATTAGCGGGAGGGAACACCGGGGAGCTGTTTTTT. Amino acids: CASSSLAGGNTGELFF.

The chain employs TRBV4-1 and TRBJ1-4; 8 bases agree with TRBD1. CDR1 and CDR2 from the germline V gene are MGHRA and YSYEKL. This CDR3 has 14 residues. Unmatched junction bases numbered 8, after V lost 6 bases and J lost 8 bases. CDR3 nucleotides: TGCGCCAGCAGAAAGACAGGGGCAAGGGAAAAACTGTTTTTT. Translation: CASRKTGAREKLFF.

This chain's CDR3 is CASSFFGGVLNQPQHF. The CDR3 DNA follows: TGTGCCAGCAGTTTTTTTGGAGGGGTACTGAATCAGCCCCAGCATTTT. The chain is built from TRBV28 and TRBJ1-5; the D gene is possibly TRBD1 (5 bases). The ends were cut back, 3 bases at V and 4 bases at J, with 16 bases in the middle. CDR3 length: 16 amino acids. CDR1 is MDHEN and CDR2 is SYDVKM in the germline V gene.

On this clone: As the CDR3 is not closed by the conserved phenylalanine or tryptophan, this likely results from a read error. The limits of the CDR3 on the DNA are not certain, so only TCRdb's listed CDR3 is given. The genes are TRBV4-3 and TRBJ1-3. Germline CDR1 is LGHNA and CDR2 is YSLEER. 14 amino acids form the CDR3, both terminal residues included. The CDR3 region is CASSQDRFYPAPIL.

The V gene is TRBV7-9, the J gene TRBJ2-2; TRBD1 might be the D (6 bases). Germline lookup yields CDR1 SEHNR and CDR2 FQNEAQ (reference sequence). The CDR3 length is 15 residues. The V gene lost 5 bases and the J gene lost 4 bases, with 14 bases spanning the gap. CDR3 in DNA: TGTGCCAGCAGCGTGGCAGGGGCCGGCACCGGGGAGCTGTTTTTT. This sequence encodes CASSVAGAGTGELFF.

The V and J genes are TRBV11-2 and TRBJ2-7; D is unresolved. Trimming shortened V by 0 bases and J by 0 bases, and 3 bases separated the two germline ends. The CDR3 loop spans 13 amino acids. Looked up from germline, CDR1 is SGHAT and CDR2 is FQNNGV. The CDR3 loop reads CASSLEISYEQYF. In nucleotides, the CDR3 is TGTGCCAGCAGCTTAGAGATCTCCTACGAGCAGTACTTC.

This chain links TRBV5-1 with TRBJ2-7; 7 bases are a match to TRBD2. Losses at the gene ends were 4 bases for V and 2 bases for J; bases not matched to a gene: 12. The CDR3 loop spans 16 amino acids. Germline CDR1 SGHRS, CDR2 YFSETQ. The CDR3 protein is CASSMGIGAGAYEQYF. Written as DNA, the CDR3 is TGCGCCAGCAGCATGGGGATAGGGGCGGGAGCCTACGAGCAGTACTTC.

CDR3 sequence reads: CASSFLGGGISNQPQHF. The DNA for the CDR3 is TGTGCCAGCAGTTTCTTGGGTGGGGGGATCAGCAATCAGCCCCAGCATTTT. V usage is TRBV28 and J usage is TRBJ1-5; maybe TRBD1 (5 bases). V was pared by 3 bases and J by 1 base, with 16 bases between. The germline V gene has CDR1 MDHEN and CDR2 SYDVKM. There are 17 residues in the CDR3.

Notes on this clone: The same CDR3 can be traced to other DNA sequences in this sample. The V call is TRBV5-4, the J call TRBJ2-3, with D unresolved. The length of the CDR3 is 12 residues. The germline V gene has CDR1 SGHNT and CDR2 YYREEE (reference sequence). Trimming removed 2 bases at V and 0 bases at J, with 1 base between. In DNA, the CDR3 is TGTGCCAGCAGCTTTAGCACAGATACGCAGTATTTT. Encoded protein: CASSFSTDTQYF.

To note about this clone: This same CDR3 is encoded by further DNA sequences in the sample. The chain has TRBV2 and TRBJ2-7; D is tentatively TRBD1 or TRBD2 (5 bases each). The CDR3 contains 15 residues. V lost 6 bases to trimming and J lost 5 bases, with 20 bases between them. Germline assignment: CDR1 SNHLY and CDR2 FYNNEI. CDR3 protein: CASSGPGRTSHEQYF. CDR3 sequence (DNA): TGTGCCAGCAGCGGTCCGGGACGCACAAGCCACGAGCAGTACTTC.

This chain links TRBV14 with TRBJ1-1; 7 positions match TRBD1. J gave up 0 bases and V 4 bases, and 8 bases lay outside the gene matches. CDR1 and CDR2 (germline): SGHDN, FVKESK. CDR3 size: 16 residues. CDR3 protein: CASSLWAGGVNTEAFF. Here the CDR3 DNA reads TGTGCCAGCAGCCTGTGGGCAGGGGGAGTGAACACTGAAGCTTTCTTT.

The chain employs TRBV27 and TRBJ2-7; weak D call: TRBD1 (6 bases). Germline assignment: CDR1 MNHEY and CDR2 SMNVEV (reference sequence). V lost 5 bases, J lost 5 bases, and 10 bases lay in between. This CDR3 comprises 12 residues. This chain's CDR3 is CASSDTGNEQYF. The CDR3 DNA follows: TGTGCCAGCAGTGACACAGGGAACGAGCAGTACTTC.

This clone was observed a single time. This chain connects TRBV5-1 to TRBJ2-7, with TRBD2 matching 12 bases. Germline CDR1 and CDR2: SGHRS and YFSETQ. With 4 bases clipped from V and 3 bases from J, the junction kept 5 bases outside the gene matches. The length of the CDR3 is 15 residues. The CDR3, as DNA: TGCGCCAGCAGCATTGGGACTAGCGGGCTCTACGAGCAGTACTTC. The encoded protein is CASSIGTSGLYEQYF.

Of note for this clone: The same CDR3 is also encoded by other DNA sequences in this sample. V is TRBV27 and J is TRBJ1-1, with a possible D match to TRBD1 (6 bases). The CDR3 length is 11 residues. CDR1 MNHEY and CDR2 SMNVEV come from the germline V gene (reference sequence). With 3 bases removed from V and 8 bases from J, the gap between germline ends came to 7 bases. Written as DNA, the CDR3 is TGTGCCAGCAGTTTCGGACAGGAAGCTTTCTTT. It specifies CASSFGQEAFF.

This clone has only a few counts. In the same sample, other DNA sequences code for this CDR3. V is TRBV27 and J is TRBJ2-7; D unresolved. This CDR3 is 13 amino acids long. CDR1 is MNHEY and CDR2 is SMNVEV in the germline V gene (reference sequence). Trimming took 3 bases from V and 0 from J, leaving 6 bases between them. The CDR3: CASSFRFSYEQYF. DNA for the CDR3: TGTGCCAGCAGTTTTCGTTTCTCCTACGAGCAGTACTTC.

The chain recombines TRBV7-9 with TRBJ2-7; D gene unclear. Germline values: CDR1 SEHNR, CDR2 FQNEAQ (reference sequence). The V end was cut by 3 bases, the J end by 5 bases, with 17 bases between. The CDR3 covers 15 residues. The DNA for the CDR3 is TGTGCCAGCAGCTTCGCAGGTCACGACGAGGACGAGCAGTACTTC. Translation gives CASSFAGHDEDEQYF.

The gene calls are TRBV18 and TRBJ2-7, with D possibly matching TRBD1 (5 bases). This CDR3 has 15 amino acids. Germline CDR1 is KGHSH and CDR2 is LQKENI. Deletions cut 3 bases from V and 4 bases from J, with 16 bases between. Written as DNA, the CDR3 is TGTGCCAGCTCACCGATCGACAGAATTCGATACGAGCAGTACTTC. It codes for CASSPIDRIRYEQYF.